This T cell receptor (beta chain) appears in the sequencing data of a study of T cells expressing NK-cell markers. Regarding the study as a whole: These same clonotypes (in a handful of donors) also led the CD3+CD56-NKG2C+ fraction. Six or seven donors carried dominant NKG2C+ clonotypes that made up roughly 1.0-7.5% of their CD8+ T cells.

Concerning this clonotype: Its antigen is unknown.

This CDR3 region has 14 residues. CDR1 SNHLY and CDR2 FYNNEI come from the germline V gene. As the method of synthesis, 5'RACE template switching with UMIs yielded TCR beta cDNA. TCRdb re-called the 5' RACE reads and catalogs CDR3 proteins one per entry, DNA excluded. The repertoire table contains roughly 180,000 distinct CDR3 sequences. The specimen sequenced was blood T cells: a sorted CD56 or NKG2C T cell subset, CD4+ or CD8+ T cells, or bulk PBMC T cells (not recorded which). The source is a woman aged 18-69 years in good health. This chain uses TRBV2 with TRBJ2-3; with no DNA, the TCRdb D assignment of TRBD2 cannot be verified. The CDR3: CASRDQRESDTQYF.